Shown below are 23 T cell receptor beta chains from a single sample sequenced in a study of T cell responses to AZD1222 COVID-19 vaccine. Measured with immunoSEQ multiplex PCR; TCRdb has only the in-frame clones, and not every one. Here the sample spans around 180,000 clones, 90% being singletons. The sample consisted of peripheral blood, taken on day 0 of AZD1222 vaccination. These receptors originate from an adult in good health.

The rearrangement uses TRBV15 and TRBJ2-1; the match to TRBD2 covers 7 bases. This CDR3 spans 17 amino acids. Germline V gene sequence: CDR1 LNHNV, CDR2 YYDKDF (reference sequence). J was trimmed by 5 bases and V by 0 bases; bases with no gene match: 10. CDR3 in amino acids: CATSRDLEAAGNNEQFF. In DNA, the CDR3 is TGTGCCACCAGCAGAGATCTAGAAGCAGCGGGGAACAATGAGCAGTTCTTC. Drawing the rest from reference TRBV15 and TRBJ2-1, the complete variable domain is DAMVIQNPRYQVTQFGKPVTLSCSQTLNHNVMYWYQQKSSQAPKLLFHYYDKDFNNEADTPDNFQSRRPNTSFCFLDIRSPGLGDTAMYLCATSRDLEAAGNNEQFFGPGTRLTVL.

The V and J genes are TRBV7-3 and TRBJ1-1; D not certain. CDR3 length: 13 residues. Per germline, CDR1 SGHTA and CDR2 FQGTGA. V lost 2 bases and J lost 1, with 5 bases in between. CDR3 protein: CASSLGENTEAFF. In DNA form, the CDR3 reads TGTGCCAGCAGCTTAGGGGAGAACACTGAAGCTTTCTTT.

V usage is TRBV7-3 and J usage is TRBJ2-5; D call uncertain. This CDR3 comprises 15 residues. Germline lookup yields CDR1 SGHTA and CDR2 FQGTGA. Trimming shortened V by 1 base and J by 6 bases, and 15 bases separated the two germline ends. This CDR3 is CASSLIFGPGQTQYF. For the CDR3, the DNA is TGTGCCAGCAGCTTAATATTCGGACCCGGTCAGACCCAGTACTTC.

The chain uses TRBV10-1 and TRBJ2-7; possibly TRBD1 for D (6 bases). The V gene's germline CDR1 is WNHNN and CDR2 SYGVQD (reference sequence). V was clipped by 2 bases and J by 5 bases, with 13 bases between them. The CDR3 covers 14 residues. DNA of the CDR3: TGCGCCAGCAGTGAGCAAACAGGGTCCAACGAGCAGTACTTC. This codes for CASSEQTGSNEQYF.

This chain links TRBV5-1 with TRBJ1-3, with 9 bases lining up with TRBD1. Looked up from germline, CDR1 is SGHRS and CDR2 is YFSETQ. Unmatched junction bases numbered 11, after V lost 2 bases and J lost 8 bases. The CDR3 extends over 16 amino acids. The CDR3 loop reads CASSFRTGGARDTIYF. The CDR3 DNA is TGCGCCAGCAGCTTTCGAACAGGGGGCGCGAGGGACACCATATATTTT.

V gene TRBV6-2 or TRBV6-3 combines with J gene TRBJ2-7; 9 bases are a match to TRBD2. The CDR3 sequence is 14 residues long. Germline CDR1 and CDR2: MNHEY and SVGEGT. J gave up 6 bases and V 6 bases, and 9 bases lay outside the gene matches. The CDR3 is CASSISGLAGEQYF. For the CDR3, the DNA is TGTGCCAGCAGCATATCGGGACTAGCAGGCGAGCAGTACTTC.

The chain has TRBV5-1 and TRBJ1-6; D is undetermined. CDR1 and CDR2 from the germline V gene are SGHRS and YFSETQ. This CDR3 is 11 amino acids long. The V and J ends lost 4 bases and 6 bases respectively, with 2 bases between them. CDR3: CASSPNSPLHF. DNA of the CDR3: TGCGCCAGCAGCCCTAATTCACCCCTCCACTTT.

The chain combines TRBV9 with TRBJ1-5, with 7 bases matching TRBD1. Germline-derived CDR1 and CDR2 are SGDLS and YYNGEE. The length of the CDR3 is 15 residues. The ends lost 0 bases at V and 3 bases at J; junction bases unmatched: 3. The CDR3 sequence is CASSVGGTDNQPQHF. In nucleotides, the CDR3 is TGTGCCAGCAGCGTAGGGGGGACAGACAATCAGCCCCAGCATTTT.

This sequence joins TRBV5-4 and TRBJ1-1; D remains unclear. CDR3 length equals 15 residues. Trimming removed 0 bases at V and 0 bases at J, with 9 bases between. Germline CDR1 is SGHNT and CDR2 is YYREEE (reference sequence). CDR3 sequence: CASSLETGLNTEAFF. Here the CDR3 DNA reads TGTGCCAGCAGCTTGGAAACGGGTTTGAACACTGAAGCTTTCTTT. The full variable domain, in which reference TRBV5-4 and TRBJ1-1 provide the parts outside the CDR3, is ETGVTQSPTHLIKTRGQQVTLRCSSQSGHNTVSWYQQALGQGPQFIFQYYREEENGRGNFPPRFSGLQFPNYSSELNVNALELDDSALYLCASSLETGLNTEAFFGQGTRLTVV.

Remarks on this clone: In the same sample, other DNA sequences code for this CDR3. The chain couples TRBV9 to TRBJ2-7; D remains ambiguous. V shed 2 bases and J shed 0 bases, with 6 bases lying between them. The CDR3 is 13 residues long. Germline V CDR1 and CDR2: SGDLS, YYNGEE. The CDR3 DNA is TGTGCCAGCAGCGTGGCTAGCTCCTACGAGCAGTACTTC. This sequence encodes CASSVASSYEQYF.

This clone occurred a few times. This chain uses TRBV4-3 with TRBJ2-1; TRBD2 matches at 12 bases. Per the germline V gene, CDR1 is LGHNA and CDR2 is YSLEER. V lost 0 bases and J lost 6; bases outside the gene matches: 9. The CDR3 contains 18 residues. CDR3 loop: CASSQDARLAGALNEQFF. In DNA, the CDR3 is TGCGCCAGCAGCCAAGACGCCCGACTAGCGGGGGCCCTCAATGAGCAGTTCTTC.

The rearrangement uses TRBV7-3 and TRBJ2-3; 14 bases line up with TRBD2. Germline values: CDR1 SGHTA, CDR2 FQGTGA. V lost 3 bases, J lost 3 bases, and 5 bases stayed unmatched. The CDR3 has 17 amino acids. CDR3 sequence reads: CASSFGLAGGLTDTQYF. CDR3 nucleotides: TGTGCCAGCAGCTTCGGACTAGCGGGGGGCCTAACAGATACGCAGTATTTT.

The rearrangement uses TRBV29-1 and TRBJ2-3; D gene uncertain. Trimming took off 2 bases at V and 2 bases at J, with 8 bases between the two ends. The CDR3 totals 13 residues. CDR1 is SQVTM and CDR2 is ANQGSEA in the germline V gene. In DNA form, the CDR3 reads TGCAGCGTTGAAAGCAGGACCACAGATACGCAGTATTTT. Translating gives CSVESRTTDTQYF.

The genes are TRBV5-1 and TRBJ1-4, with 7 bases that match TRBD1. CDR1 and CDR2 (germline): SGHRS, YFSETQ. The CDR3 spans 15 residues. After removal of 3 bases from V and 2 bases from J, the junction contained 4 bases not matched to a gene. CDR3 in DNA: TGCGCCAGCAGCTCCGACAGGGCCACTAATGAAAAACTGTTTTTT. It specifies CASSSDRATNEKLFF.

The V and J genes are TRBV3-1 (or the pseudogene TRBV3-2) and TRBJ1-3, with 12 bases aligning to TRBD1. Trimming removed 4 bases from V and 4 bases from J; junction bases left unmatched: 8. Germline lookup yields CDR1 LGHDT and CDR2 YNNKEL (reference sequence). CDR3 length: 17 residues. The CDR3 loop is CASSRTGQGAGGNTIYF. The CDR3 DNA reads as TGTGCCAGCAGCCGGACGGGACAGGGGGCGGGAGGAAACACCATATATTTT.

The chain carries TRBV11-2 and TRBJ2-7; no firm D call. This CDR3 has 11 residues. Looked up from germline, CDR1 is SGHAT and CDR2 is FQNNGV. V shed 2 bases and J shed 4 bases, with 3 bases lying between them. Here the CDR3 reads CASSLTYEQYF. CDR3 sequence (DNA): TGTGCCAGCAGCTTAACTTACGAGCAGTACTTC.

CDR3 DNA: TGTGCCAGTAGGAGGGGGGCCTCCTACAATGAGCAGTTCTTC. It yields the protein CASRRGASYNEQFF. The chain combines TRBV19 with TRBJ2-1; D possibly uses TRBD1 or TRBD2 (6 bases each). CDR1 is LNHDA and CDR2 is SQIVND in the germline V gene (reference sequence). V lost 6 bases, J lost 0 bases, and 9 bases lay in between. The CDR3 has 14 residues.

This rearrangement joins TRBV4-3 to TRBJ2-3; D is possibly TRBD1 or TRBD2 (5 bases each). V lost 5 bases, J lost 6 bases, and 21 bases lay in between. The CDR3 extends over 16 amino acids. In germline, CDR1 is LGHNA, CDR2 YSLEER. The chain's CDR3 is CASSARGGNPPDTQYF. The CDR3 DNA sequence: TGCGCCAGCAGCGCGCGTGGGGGTAACCCCCCGGATACGCAGTATTTT.

The chain carries TRBV25-1 and TRBJ1-1; no reliable D call. This CDR3 is built from 12 residues. V was trimmed by 6 bases and J by 0 bases, leaving 5 bases between them. Germline V CDR1 and CDR2: MGHDK, SYGVNS. The CDR3 is CASRKMNTEAFF. The CDR3, as DNA: TGTGCCAGCAGAAAGATGAACACTGAAGCTTTCTTT.

The chain employs TRBV9 and TRBJ1-1; D is unresolved. Germline V lookup: CDR1 SGDLS, CDR2 YYNGEE. Deletions cut 6 bases from V and 3 bases from J, with 15 bases between. This CDR3 spans 14 amino acids. Here the CDR3 reads CASTPGPRDTEAFF. CDR3 coding DNA: TGTGCCAGCACACCGGGCCCTCGCGACACTGAAGCTTTCTTT.

The J gene is TRBJ2-3, the V gene TRBV29-1; D call uncertain. V was cut by 1 base and J by 0 bases, with 11 bases left in between. Germline V gene sequence: CDR1 SQVTM, CDR2 ANQGSEA. This CDR3 contains 15 residues. The CDR3 sequence: CSVEGSMRSTDTQYF. In nucleotides, the CDR3 is TGCAGCGTTGAAGGTTCAATGCGAAGCACAGATACGCAGTATTTT.

V is TRBV3-1 (or the pseudogene TRBV3-2) and J is TRBJ1-5; no clear D. Trimming stripped 1 base from V and 0 bases from J, with 13 bases between. The CDR3 has 17 residues. Per the germline V gene, CDR1 is LGHDT and CDR2 is YNNKEL (reference sequence). In DNA form, the CDR3 reads TGTGCCAGCAGCCAAGCGTGGGATACCCCTAGCAATCAGCCCCAGCATTTT. Protein sequence: CASSQAWDTPSNQPQHF.

This chain joins TRBV29-1 and TRBJ2-7, with 9 bases that match TRBD1. The CDR3 sequence is 13 residues long. Germline lookup yields CDR1 SQVTM and CDR2 ANQGSEA. V lost 1 base to trimming and J lost 7 bases; unmatched junction nucleotides: 5. The CDR3 nucleotides are TGCAGCGTTGAAGCAACAGGGGGCGTAGAGCAGTACTTC. Translated, it gives CSVEATGGVEQYF.